This T cell receptor (beta chain) was identified in a study of shared clonotypes between healthy human individuals. At the level of the study: Participating donors consisted of two women and three men aged 18 to 49.

About this clone: No antigen is known for it.

Study results and caveats: Generally, naive subsets came out with larger estimated richness than memory subsets.

Running of the assay took place at deep level. Sorted-subset replicate PCR reactions were performed with approximately 200 ng DNA, corresponding to roughly 30,000 T cell genomes. Only in-frame clones appear in the TCRdb table, and some are missing; sequencing was by immunoSEQ multiplex PCR. The sample lists some 800,000 clones, about 91% occurring once. Naive CD8 cells were CD45RO-negative, positively selected for CCR7, excluding terminally differentiated effector memory CD45RA+ cells. Germline CDR1 and CDR2: MNHNS and SASEGT. This CDR3 spans 16 amino acids. Trimming cost V 3 bases and J 6 bases, with 18 bases left between them.

This sequence was found in a man aged 25-40 years in good health. This rearrangement joins TRBV6-1 to TRBJ2-1, with D possibly TRBD2 on 6 matching bases. The sequenced material came from naive CD8+ T cells sorted from blood. The CDR3 spells CASSESVGGKFNEQFF. The CDR3 DNA follows: TGTGCCAGCAGTGAGTCTGTGGGAGGCAAGTTCAATGAGCAGTTCTTC.